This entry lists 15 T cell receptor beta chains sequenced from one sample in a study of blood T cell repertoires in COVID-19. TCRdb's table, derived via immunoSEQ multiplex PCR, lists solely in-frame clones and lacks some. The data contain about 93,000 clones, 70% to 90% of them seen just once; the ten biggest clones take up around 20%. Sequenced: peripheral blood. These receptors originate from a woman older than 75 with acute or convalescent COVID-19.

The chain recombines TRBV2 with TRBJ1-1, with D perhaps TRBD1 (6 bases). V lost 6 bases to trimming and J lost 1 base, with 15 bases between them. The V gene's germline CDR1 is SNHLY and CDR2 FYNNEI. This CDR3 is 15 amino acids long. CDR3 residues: CASRTDRSSNTEAFF. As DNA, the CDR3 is TGTGCCAGCAGAACCGACAGGAGTTCGAACACTGAAGCTTTCTTT.

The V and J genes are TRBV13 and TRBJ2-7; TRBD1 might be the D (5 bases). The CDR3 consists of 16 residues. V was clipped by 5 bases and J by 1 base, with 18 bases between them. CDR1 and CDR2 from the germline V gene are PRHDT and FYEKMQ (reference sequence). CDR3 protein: CASSRGRQNPSYEQYF. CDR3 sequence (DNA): TGTGCCAGCAGCCGAGGTCGACAGAACCCTTCCTACGAGCAGTACTTC. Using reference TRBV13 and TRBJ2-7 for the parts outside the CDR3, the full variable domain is AAGVIQSPRHLIKEKRETATLKCYPIPRHDTVYWYQQGPGQDPQFLISFYEKMQSDKGSIPDRFSAQQFSDYHSELNMSSLELGDSALYFCASSRGRQNPSYEQYFGPGTRLTVT.

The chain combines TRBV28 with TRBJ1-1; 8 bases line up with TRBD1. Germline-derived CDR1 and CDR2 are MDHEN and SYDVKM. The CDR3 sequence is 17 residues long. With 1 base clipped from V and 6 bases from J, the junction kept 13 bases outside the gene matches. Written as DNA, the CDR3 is TGTGCCAGCAGTTTATCCGACACAGGGGGAAGAAGGGCTGAAGCTTTCTTT. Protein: CASSLSDTGGRRAEAFF.

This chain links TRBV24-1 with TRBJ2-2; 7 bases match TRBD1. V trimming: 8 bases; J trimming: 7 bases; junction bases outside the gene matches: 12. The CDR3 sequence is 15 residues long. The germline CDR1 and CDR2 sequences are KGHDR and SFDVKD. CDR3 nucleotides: TGTGCCACCATGCGACAGGGTGGGGCTGGCGGGGAGCTGTTTTTT. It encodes CATMRQGGAGGELFF.

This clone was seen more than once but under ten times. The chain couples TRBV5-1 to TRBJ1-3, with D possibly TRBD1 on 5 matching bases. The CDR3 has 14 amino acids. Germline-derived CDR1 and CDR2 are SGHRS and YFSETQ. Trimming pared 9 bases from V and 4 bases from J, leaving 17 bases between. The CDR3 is CATSPGGSGNTIYF. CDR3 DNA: TGCGCCACCTCACCCGGGGGATCCGGAAACACCATATATTTT. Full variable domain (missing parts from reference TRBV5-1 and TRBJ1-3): KAGVTQTPRYLIKTRGQQVTLSCSPISGHRSVSWYQQTPGQGLQFLFEYFSETQRNKGNFPGRFSGRQFSNSRSEMNVSTLELGDSALYLCATSPGGSGNTIYFGEGSWLTVV.

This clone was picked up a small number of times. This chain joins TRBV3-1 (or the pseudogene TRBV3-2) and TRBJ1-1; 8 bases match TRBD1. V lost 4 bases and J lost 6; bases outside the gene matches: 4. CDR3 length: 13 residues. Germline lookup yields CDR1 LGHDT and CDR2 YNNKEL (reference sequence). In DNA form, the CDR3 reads TGTGCCAGCAGCCTACTGACAGGGGCTGAAGCTTTCTTT. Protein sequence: CASSLLTGAEAFF.

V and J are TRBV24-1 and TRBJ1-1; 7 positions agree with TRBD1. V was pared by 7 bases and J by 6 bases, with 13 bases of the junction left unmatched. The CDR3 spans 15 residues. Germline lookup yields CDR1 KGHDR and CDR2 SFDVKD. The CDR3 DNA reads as TGTGCCACCAGACCCAAGGGCCCCACAGGGGCTGAAGCTTTCTTT. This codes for CATRPKGPTGAEAFF.

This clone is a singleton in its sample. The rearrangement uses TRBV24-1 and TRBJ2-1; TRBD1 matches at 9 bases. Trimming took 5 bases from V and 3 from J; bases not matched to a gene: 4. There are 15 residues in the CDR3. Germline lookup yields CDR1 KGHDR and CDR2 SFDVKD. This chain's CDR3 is CATSGRQGVYNEQFF. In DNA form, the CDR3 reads TGTGCCACCAGTGGTCGACAGGGGGTCTACAATGAGCAGTTCTTC.

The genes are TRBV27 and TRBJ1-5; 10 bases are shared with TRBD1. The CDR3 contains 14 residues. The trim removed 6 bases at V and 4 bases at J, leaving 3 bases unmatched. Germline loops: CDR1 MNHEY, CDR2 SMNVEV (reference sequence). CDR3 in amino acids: CASSPGQGNQPQHF. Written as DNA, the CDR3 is TGTGCCAGCAGCCCGGGACAGGGGAATCAGCCCCAGCATTTT.

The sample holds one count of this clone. CDR3 sequence (DNA): TGTGCCAGCTCACCGCCTGGGAGGACGGATGGCTACACCTTC. Protein sequence: CASSPPGRTDGYTF. This chain links TRBV18 with TRBJ1-2; D not resolved. The CDR3 runs 14 residues. CDR1 and CDR2 from the germline V gene are KGHSH and LQKENI. Trimming took 3 bases from V and 6 from J, leaving 14 bases between them. Combining the CDR3 with reference TRBV18 and TRBJ1-2 gives the whole variable domain NAGVMQNPRHLVRRRGQEARLRCSPMKGHSHVYWYRQLPEEGLKFMVYLQKENIIDESGMPKERFSAEFPKEGPSILRIQQVVRGDSAAYFCASSPPGRTDGYTFGSGTRLTVV.

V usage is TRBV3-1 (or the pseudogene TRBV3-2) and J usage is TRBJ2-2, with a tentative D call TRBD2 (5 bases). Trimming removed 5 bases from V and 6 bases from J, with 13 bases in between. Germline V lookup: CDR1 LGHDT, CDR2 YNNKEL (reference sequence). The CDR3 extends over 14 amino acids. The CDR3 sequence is CASSNRGRAGELFF. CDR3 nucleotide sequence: TGTGCCAGCAGCAACCGGGGAAGGGCCGGGGAGCTGTTTTTT.

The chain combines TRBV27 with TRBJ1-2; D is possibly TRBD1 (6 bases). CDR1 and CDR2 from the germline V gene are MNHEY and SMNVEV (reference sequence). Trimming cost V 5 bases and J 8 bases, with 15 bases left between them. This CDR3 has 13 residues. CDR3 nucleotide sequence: TGTGCCAGCAGTACCGCAGGGGCGCGGGGCTACACCTTC. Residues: CASSTAGARGYTF.

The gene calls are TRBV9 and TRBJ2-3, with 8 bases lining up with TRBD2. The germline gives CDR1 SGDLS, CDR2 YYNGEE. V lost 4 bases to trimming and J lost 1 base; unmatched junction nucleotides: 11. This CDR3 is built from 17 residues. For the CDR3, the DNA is TGTGCCAGCAGCCCCGGGGGGGCCGGGACCCGCACAGATACGCAGTATTTT. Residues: CASSPGGAGTRTDTQYF.

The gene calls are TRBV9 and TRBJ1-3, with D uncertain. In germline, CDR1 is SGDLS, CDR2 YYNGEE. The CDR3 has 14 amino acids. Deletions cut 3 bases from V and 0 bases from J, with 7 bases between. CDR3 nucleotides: TGTGCCAGCAGCGGTCTTAGCTCTGGAAACACCATATATTTT. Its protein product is CASSGLSSGNTIYF.

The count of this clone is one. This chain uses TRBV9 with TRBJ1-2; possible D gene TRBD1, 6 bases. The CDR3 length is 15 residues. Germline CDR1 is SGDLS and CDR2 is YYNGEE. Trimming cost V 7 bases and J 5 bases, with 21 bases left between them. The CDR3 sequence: CASDPTGGQPYGYTF. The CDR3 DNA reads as TGTGCCAGCGACCCCACGGGGGGCCAACCTTATGGCTACACCTTC. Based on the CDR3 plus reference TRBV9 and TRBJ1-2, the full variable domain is DSGVTQTPKHLITATGQRVTLRCSPRSGDLSVYWYQQSLDQGLQFLIQYYNGEERAKGNILERFSAQQFPDLHSELNLSSLELGDSALYFCASDPTGGQPYGYTFGSGTRLTVV.